These T cell receptor beta chains were read from a single sample in a study of CD8 T cells in ankylosing spondylitis. In TCRdb, the 5' RACE reads were re-called with MiXCR into one record per CDR3 protein. Of 240,000 or so distinct CDR3 sequences listed, 7.5% to 9% are singletons. Material: blood, either unsorted or a sorted T cell fraction (not recorded which). These receptors were collected from a male donor with ankylosing spondylitis or in good health (not recorded which). Both conserved end residues are part of each CDR3. A D gene is named only where the DNA matches it firmly. Size is omitted from some rows. Given values are once, few, many or a class for expanded clones.

d_gene: -; len: 18; j_gene: TRBJ2-1; abundance: -; v_gene: TRBV4-3; CDR3nt: TGCGCCAGCAGCCAAGAATCCCGGACGTCTAGCTCCTACAATGAGCAGTTCTTC; CDR3aa: CASSQESRTSSSYNEQFF
d_gene: -; len: 16; j_gene: TRBJ2-2; abundance: -; v_gene: TRBV7-9; CDR3nt: TGTGCCAGCAGCTCCCGACAATACCTAGTCCCCGGGGAGCTGTTTTTT; CDR3aa: CASSSRQYLVPGELFF
d_gene: -; len: 15; j_gene: TRBJ2-1; abundance: many; v_gene: TRBV20-1; CDR3nt: TGCAGTGCTAGATCCGGACTCACCCCCGGGAATGAGCAGTTCTTC; CDR3aa: CSARSGLTPGNEQFF
d_gene: TRBD2; len: 18; j_gene: TRBJ2-3; abundance: many; v_gene: TRBV5-1; CDR3nt: TGCGCCAGCAGCTATCAGGGACTAGCGGGAGGGACCACAGATACGCAGTATTTT; CDR3aa: CASSYQGLAGGTTDTQYF
d_gene: TRBD1; len: 14; j_gene: TRBJ2-5; abundance: many; v_gene: TRBV28; CDR3nt: TGTGCCAGCGTGGGACGACAGGGTAAAGAGACCCAGTACTTC; CDR3aa: CASVGRQGKETQYF
d_gene: -; len: 15; j_gene: TRBJ1-1; abundance: many; v_gene: TRBV18; CDR3nt: TGTGCCAGCTCCCCTCTGAGTAGAGGGTCCACTGAAGCTTTCTTT; CDR3aa: CASSPLSRGSTEAFF
d_gene: -; len: 16; j_gene: TRBJ2-3; abundance: -; v_gene: TRBV7-2; CDR3nt: TGTGCCAGCAGCCCCCAGATGGGGGGGCGCACAGATACGCAGTATTTT; CDR3aa: CASSPQMGGRTDTQYF
d_gene: -; len: 16; j_gene: TRBJ2-1; abundance: -; v_gene: TRBV7-8; CDR3nt: TGTGCCAGCAGCTTAGAGGCGGCGGGGTCCTACAATGAGCAGTTCTTC; CDR3aa: CASSLEAAGSYNEQFF
d_gene: -; len: 14; j_gene: TRBJ2-1; abundance: few; v_gene: TRBV12-3/TRBV12-4; CDR3nt: TGTGCCAGCAGTGATCGACAGGAATACAATGAGCAGTTCTTC; CDR3aa: CASSDRQEYNEQFF
d_gene: TRBD1; len: 15; j_gene: TRBJ1-2; abundance: many; v_gene: TRBV5-5; CDR3nt: TGTGCCAGCAGCTTAATCCGGGACAGGGGCTATGGCTACACCTTC; CDR3aa: CASSLIRDRGYGYTF
d_gene: TRBD2; len: 14; j_gene: TRBJ2-3; abundance: many; v_gene: TRBV12-3/TRBV12-4; CDR3nt: TGTGCCAGCAGTTGGGGGGGGGGCACAGATACGCAGTATTTT; CDR3aa: CASSWGGGTDTQYF
d_gene: TRBD1; len: 15; j_gene: TRBJ2-5; abundance: many; v_gene: TRBV7-8; CDR3nt: TGTGCCAGCAGCTTAAGGGGACAGGGTAGGGAGACCCAGTACTTC; CDR3aa: CASSLRGQGRETQYF
d_gene: TRBD1; len: 13; j_gene: TRBJ2-7; abundance: many; v_gene: TRBV19; CDR3nt: TGTGCCAGTTCCGGGACAGGGGCTAACGAGCAGTACTTC; CDR3aa: CASSGTGANEQYF
d_gene: TRBD1; len: 17; j_gene: TRBJ2-5; abundance: -; v_gene: TRBV5-1; CDR3nt: TGCGCCAGCAGCTTGGTAGGACAGGGGCTGTTTTTGGAGACCCAGTACTTC; CDR3aa: CASSLVGQGLFLETQYF
d_gene: TRBD1; len: 17; j_gene: TRBJ1-6; abundance: few; v_gene: TRBV20-1; CDR3nt: TGCTGTGCTAGAGATTCGAGGGCAGGGGGTCTCAATTCACCCCTCCACTTT; CDR3aa: CCARDSRAGGLNSPLHF
d_gene: -; len: 15; j_gene: TRBJ2-3; abundance: many; v_gene: TRBV15; CDR3nt: TGTGCCACCAGCATTGGGACATCCTCCACAGATACGCAGTATTTT; CDR3aa: CATSIGTSSTDTQYF
d_gene: -; len: 13; j_gene: TRBJ1-2; abundance: many; v_gene: TRBV20-1; CDR3nt: TGCAGTGCTAGAGACAGAAATAACTATGGCTACACCTTC; CDR3aa: CSARDRNNYGYTF
d_gene: -; len: 16; j_gene: TRBJ2-6; abundance: many; v_gene: TRBV29-1; CDR3nt: TGCAGCGTTATGGACAGCTATTCCTCTGGGGCCAACGTCCTGACTTTC; CDR3aa: CSVMDSYSSGANVLTF
d_gene: TRBD2; len: 12; j_gene: TRBJ2-7; abundance: many; v_gene: TRBV20-1; CDR3nt: TGCAGTGCTACTTTAGGGAGGGGCGAGCAGTACTTC; CDR3aa: CSATLGRGEQYF
d_gene: -; len: 15; j_gene: TRBJ1-2; abundance: many; v_gene: TRBV5-1; CDR3nt: TGCGCCAGCAGCTTGGCCGGAAGGGCTGCAAGTGGCTACACCTTC; CDR3aa: CASSLAGRAASGYTF
d_gene: -; len: 14; j_gene: TRBJ2-1; abundance: -; v_gene: TRBV4-2; CDR3nt: TGTGCCAGCGGCCCCGGGGACGCCAGCGATGAGCAGTTCTTC; CDR3aa: CASGPGDASDEQFF
d_gene: -; len: 13; j_gene: TRBJ2-2; abundance: -; v_gene: TRBV12-3/TRBV12-4; CDR3nt: TGTGCCTGGGGGCGACCGAACACCGGGGAGCTGTTTTTT; CDR3aa: CAWGRPNTGELFF
d_gene: -; len: 14; j_gene: TRBJ2-3; abundance: -; v_gene: TRBV7-2; CDR3nt: TGTGCCAGCAGCCAAGAGGCAGCGTGGGTTACGCAGTATTTT; CDR3aa: CASSQEAAWVTQYF
d_gene: TRBD1; len: 17; j_gene: TRBJ1-2; abundance: many; v_gene: TRBV10-3; CDR3nt: TGTGCCATCAAGGAGGGGGACAGGGCCGGAGTTTTGCCTGGCTACACCTTC; CDR3aa: CAIKEGDRAGVLPGYTF
d_gene: TRBD2; len: 16; j_gene: TRBJ2-3; abundance: few; v_gene: TRBV7-2; CDR3nt: TGTGCCAGCAGCTTAGGGACTAGCGGGGGGGGAGATACGCAGTATTTT; CDR3aa: CASSLGTSGGGDTQYF
d_gene: -; len: 14; j_gene: TRBJ2-3; abundance: many; v_gene: TRBV14; CDR3nt: TGTGCCAGCAGCCAAGGTCTAGCGATAGATACGCAGTATTTT; CDR3aa: CASSQGLAIDTQYF
d_gene: TRBD2; len: 15; j_gene: TRBJ2-5; abundance: many; v_gene: TRBV20-1; CDR3nt: TGCAGTGCTAGAGGAGCGGGGGGGCCTGGGGAGACCCAGTACTTC; CDR3aa: CSARGAGGPGETQYF
d_gene: -; len: 14; j_gene: TRBJ1-2; abundance: -; v_gene: TRBV25-1; CDR3nt: TGTGCCAGCAGTGAATATACCGGGGACTATGGCTACACCTTC; CDR3aa: CASSEYTGDYGYTF
d_gene: -; len: 17; j_gene: TRBJ2-1; abundance: few; v_gene: TRBV11-1; CDR3nt: TGTGCCAGCAGACCCCTACAGACGCACGGCTTGGGCAATGAGCAGTTCTTC; CDR3aa: CASRPLQTHGLGNEQFF
d_gene: -; len: 13; j_gene: TRBJ2-2; abundance: many; v_gene: TRBV19; CDR3nt: TGTGCCAGTATGGGCAGGAGCACCGGGGAGCTGTTTTTT; CDR3aa: CASMGRSTGELFF
d_gene: -; len: 14; j_gene: TRBJ1-1; abundance: many; v_gene: TRBV3-1; CDR3nt: TGTGCCAGCAGCCCCCGGACGGGGGACACTGAAGCTTTCTTT; CDR3aa: CASSPRTGDTEAFF
d_gene: TRBD1; len: 15; j_gene: TRBJ1-1; abundance: many; v_gene: TRBV7-9; CDR3nt: TGTGCCAGCAGCTTCTCCCGGGACAGGAACACTGAAGCTTTCTTT; CDR3aa: CASSFSRDRNTEAFF
d_gene: TRBD1; len: 14; j_gene: TRBJ1-2; abundance: -; v_gene: TRBV7-2; CDR3nt: TGTGCCAGCAGCTTAACAAGGGACAGCTATGGCTACACCTTC; CDR3aa: CASSLTRDSYGYTF
d_gene: -; len: 15; j_gene: TRBJ1-5; abundance: -; v_gene: TRBV18; CDR3nt: TGTGCCAGCTCAGATTCGGGGCAGAGCAATCAGCCCCAGCATTTT; CDR3aa: CASSDSGQSNQPQHF
d_gene: -; len: 15; j_gene: TRBJ2-7; abundance: -; v_gene: TRBV5-1; CDR3nt: TGCGCCAGCAGCTCCACCTCAAGGCCCACCTACGAGCAGTACTTC; CDR3aa: CASSSTSRPTYEQYF
d_gene: -; len: 14; j_gene: TRBJ2-3; abundance: many; v_gene: TRBV4-3; CDR3nt: TGCGCCAGCAGCCAAGAAGCAGACGCAGATACGCAGTATTTT; CDR3aa: CASSQEADADTQYF
d_gene: TRBD1; len: 17; j_gene: TRBJ1-2; abundance: few; v_gene: TRBV19; CDR3nt: TGTGCCAGTAGTTACCAAATAGGGGGCGCGTCTAACTATGGCTACACCTTC; CDR3aa: CASSYQIGGASNYGYTF
d_gene: -; len: 12; j_gene: TRBJ2-1; abundance: many; v_gene: TRBV20-1; CDR3nt: TGCAGTGCTAGACAGGGGCCCAATGAGCAGTTCTTC; CDR3aa: CSARQGPNEQFF
d_gene: TRBD1; len: 14; j_gene: TRBJ1-5; abundance: many; v_gene: TRBV6-1; CDR3nt: TGTGCCAGCAGAAACGACAGGGCGGGACAGCCCCAGCATTTT; CDR3aa: CASRNDRAGQPQHF
d_gene: TRBD1; len: 16; j_gene: TRBJ1-6; abundance: many; v_gene: TRBV6-5; CDR3nt: TGTGCCAGCAGTTTTTCCCCGGGACAGGTCAATTCACCCCTCCACTTT; CDR3aa: CASSFSPGQVNSPLHF
d_gene: -; len: 14; j_gene: TRBJ1-1; abundance: many; v_gene: TRBV7-2; CDR3nt: TGTGCCAGCAGCTTAGGCGGCAGCAACACTGAAGCTTTCTTT; CDR3aa: CASSLGGSNTEAFF
d_gene: TRBD1; len: 17; j_gene: TRBJ2-7; abundance: few; v_gene: TRBV15; CDR3nt: TGTGCCACCAGCACGAAGACAGGGGGGGTTGGTTTCTACGAGCAGTACTTC; CDR3aa: CATSTKTGGVGFYEQYF
d_gene: -; len: 15; j_gene: TRBJ1-5; abundance: many; v_gene: TRBV19; CDR3nt: TGTGCCAGTAGTATTTCGGGACGGCGCAATCAGCCCCAGCATTTT; CDR3aa: CASSISGRRNQPQHF
d_gene: TRBD1; len: 17; j_gene: TRBJ1-6; abundance: many; v_gene: TRBV7-9; CDR3nt: TGTGCCAGCAGCCGTGGGACAGTTATGGGTCGTAATTCACCCCTCCACTTT; CDR3aa: CASSRGTVMGRNSPLHF
d_gene: -; len: 13; j_gene: TRBJ2-2; abundance: -; v_gene: TRBV30; CDR3nt: TGTGCCTGGAGTCCCGTGGGGACCGGGGAGCTGTTTTTT; CDR3aa: CAWSPVGTGELFF
d_gene: -; len: 19; j_gene: TRBJ1-1; abundance: few; v_gene: TRBV2; CDR3nt: TGTGCCTTCTGGGAGAGGGCAGGGCTAGCGAGGGGGTTAAACACTGAAGCTTTCTTT; CDR3aa: CAFWERAGLARGLNTEAFF
d_gene: -; len: 17; j_gene: TRBJ1-1; abundance: many; v_gene: TRBV7-9; CDR3nt: TGTGCCAGCAGCTTAAACTCGCCAGGACCTATGAACACTGAAGCTTTCTTT; CDR3aa: CASSLNSPGPMNTEAFF
d_gene: TRBD2; len: 14; j_gene: TRBJ2-5; abundance: few; v_gene: TRBV5-4; CDR3nt: TGTGCCAGCAGCTCGCGGGGGGCTCAAGAGACCCAGTACTTC; CDR3aa: CASSSRGAQETQYF
d_gene: -; len: 13; j_gene: TRBJ2-7; abundance: many; v_gene: TRBV6-1; CDR3nt: TGTGCCAGCAGTCTGGGACTTCACGGGGAGCAGTACTTC; CDR3aa: CASSLGLHGEQYF
d_gene: -; len: 16; j_gene: TRBJ2-5; abundance: -; v_gene: TRBV20-1; CDR3nt: TGCAGTGCTAGACCCCACACTACCTTGGGGCAAGAGACCCGGTACTTC; CDR3aa: CSARPHTTLGQETRYF
d_gene: -; len: 16; j_gene: TRBJ1-1; abundance: -; v_gene: TRBV27; CDR3nt: TGTGCCAGCAGTCCCTCCATGGGGGAGTCGAACACTGAAGCTTTCTTT; CDR3aa: CASSPSMGESNTEAFF
d_gene: -; len: 13; j_gene: TRBJ2-3; abundance: many; v_gene: TRBV2; CDR3nt: TGTGCCAGCAGGGGACCAATCACAGATACGCAGTATTTT; CDR3aa: CASRGPITDTQYF
d_gene: -; len: 16; j_gene: TRBJ2-2; abundance: many; v_gene: TRBV10-1; CDR3nt: TGCGCCAGCAGTCCGGGACATACATTTGGAGCCGGGGAGCTGTTTTTT; CDR3aa: CASSPGHTFGAGELFF
d_gene: -; len: 16; j_gene: TRBJ2-1; abundance: -; v_gene: TRBV7-2; CDR3nt: TGTGCCAGCAGCTTAGCGGTGGGGGGCGCCTACAATGAGCAGTTCTTC; CDR3aa: CASSLAVGGAYNEQFF
d_gene: -; len: 14; j_gene: TRBJ1-6; abundance: many; v_gene: TRBV11-1; CDR3nt: TGTGCCAGCAGCTTCGGGGTCCGGAATTCACCCCTCCACTTT; CDR3aa: CASSFGVRNSPLHF